The 20 T cell receptor beta chains listed next were all sequenced from one sample in a study of T cell clonality in common variable immunodeficiency. This table comes from immunoSEQ multiplex PCR, and its TCRdb copy is limited to in-frame clones, with some not included. In total the sample includes roughly 55,000 clones, none of them seen once. Sequenced: peripheral blood mononuclear cells. The source is a person between 18 and 69 years old in good health.

In its sample, this clone was seen many times. The CDR3 end falls 3 residues outside the read, so it is completed with the germline J gene. The chain links TRBV20-1 to TRBJ2-3; possibly TRBD1 for D (6 bases). The CDR3 is 15 amino acids. Trimming stripped 6 bases from V and 4 bases from J, with 20 bases between. Germline values: CDR1 DFQATT, CDR2 SNEGSKA (reference sequence). CDR3 loop: CSAPDVQGRADTQYF. The sequenced CDR3 bases are TGCAGTGCCCCCGACGTGCAGGGGCGAGCAGATACG.

At least ten counts were recorded for this clone. The read ends 3 residues before the CDR3 terminus; that terminus is restored from the germline J gene. The V and J genes are TRBV5-1 and TRBJ2-7; 10 bases match TRBD2. Germline values: CDR1 SGHRS, CDR2 YFSETQ. The ends lost 1 base at V and 4 bases at J; junction bases unmatched: 5. CDR3 size: 15 residues. The chain's CDR3 is CASSLPTSGIYEQYF. CDR3 DNA (partial): TGCGCCAGCAGCTTGCCCACTAGCGGGATATACGAG.

This clone was observed a few times. With the read ending 3 residues before the CDR3 end, the germline J gene is used to fill in that end. The rearrangement uses TRBV5-4 and TRBJ2-1; unclear D gene. From germline, CDR1 is SGHNT and CDR2 YYREEE (reference sequence). The CDR3 runs 16 residues. V was shortened by 2 bases and J by 1 base, with 13 bases between the two germline ends. CDR3 DNA (partial): TGTGCCAGCAGCTTTTTGGCCTTTCCTTCCTACAATGAG. It yields the protein CASSFLAFPSYNE. In full, the CDR3 is CASSFLAFPSYNEQFF.

This clone was seen many times. Read data end 3 residues before the CDR3 end; the end is taken from the germline J gene. The V gene is TRBV7-3, the J gene TRBJ2-1, with unresolved D. The CDR3 sequence is 15 residues long. CDR1 is SGHTA, CDR2 FQGTGA, per germline. The V and J ends lost 2 bases and 1 base respectively, with 9 bases between them. The part of the CDR3 DNA that was read is TGTGCCAGCAGCTTAGCCCTCGGGTCCTACAATGAG. Amino acids: CASSLALGSYNE. The full CDR3 is CASSLALGSYNEQFF.

This clone has at least ten counts. The read ends 3 residues early relative to the CDR3; the germline J gene fills the gap. J is TRBJ1-1 and V is TRBV20-1, with 7 bases lining up with TRBD1. The CDR3 is 16 residues long. The V and J ends lost 1 base and 4 bases, in that order; junction bases with no gene match: 12. Germline-derived CDR1 and CDR2 are DFQATT and SNEGSKA (reference sequence). The CDR3 reads CSARVMSLRGRTEAFF. The CDR3 DNA, read in part, is TGCAGTGCTAGAGTCATGTCACTGAGGGGGCGCACTGAA.

This clone was observed at least ten times. The sequenced fragment ends 3 residues before the CDR3 boundary, so the rest is inferred from the germline J gene. The chain joins TRBV6-2 or TRBV6-3 to TRBJ2-1; weak D call: TRBD1 (6 bases). Germline V lookup: CDR1 MNHEY, CDR2 SVGEGT. Trimming shortened V by 7 bases and J by 5 bases, and 15 bases separated the two germline ends. The CDR3 is 14 residues long. The CDR3 loop is CASKETGKNNEQFF. CDR3 bases read: TGTGCCAGCAAAGAAACAGGGAAGAACAATGAG.

This clone was counted a few times. The read terminates 3 residues ahead of where the CDR3 ends, so the germline J gene completes it. The chain carries TRBV5-1 and TRBJ2-3, with D perhaps TRBD1 (6 bases). The V and J ends lost 4 bases and 1 base respectively, with 7 bases between them. This CDR3 contains 13 residues. The germline V gene encodes CDR1 SGHRS and CDR2 YFSETQ. CDR3 amino acids: CASSRQGTDTQYF. The DNA read from the CDR3 is TGCGCCAGCAGCAGACAGGGCACAGATACG.

This clone was observed a few times. The read terminates 3 residues before the CDR3 end, so the remaining end is supplied by the germline J gene. V usage is TRBV18 and J usage is TRBJ2-1, with no clear D. The CDR3 covers 13 residues. CDR1 is KGHSH and CDR2 is LQKENI in the germline V gene. V was trimmed by 5 bases and J by 5 bases, leaving 10 bases between them. CDR3 in amino acids: CASSETAHNEQFF. The sequenced CDR3 bases are TGTGCCAGCTCAGAGACTGCCCACAATGAG. The variable domain in full, completed from reference TRBV18 and TRBJ2-1, reads NAGVMQNPRHLVRRRGQEARLRCSPMKGHSHVYWYRQLPEEGLKFMVYLQKENIIDESGMPKERFSAEFPKEGPSILRIQQVVRGDSAAYFCASSETAHNEQFFGPGTRLTVL.

Ten or more counts support this clone. The read finishes 3 residues shy of the CDR3 end, and the germline J gene is used to complete it. The chain has TRBV5-6 and TRBJ2-7; D is ambiguous. Trimming removed 0 bases at V and 0 bases at J, with 7 bases between. The CDR3 length is 14 residues. Germline V CDR1 and CDR2: SGHDT, YYEEEE. The DNA read from the CDR3 is TGTGCCAGCAGCTTGGACGGTCCCTCCTACGAG. It translates to CASSLDGPSYE. The whole CDR3 sequence is CASSLDGPSYEQYF.

This clone appeared many times. The read comes to an end 3 residues before the CDR3 does, leaving the germline J gene to fill in the end. The chain joins TRBV20-1 to TRBJ2-1; a weak D match, TRBD1 (6 bases). With 2 bases removed from V and 9 bases from J, the gap between germline ends came to 14 bases. Germline CDR1 is DFQATT and CDR2 is SNEGSKA (reference sequence). The CDR3 covers 13 residues. Incomplete CDR3 DNA: TGCAGTGCTAGACGTCTACAGGGCACTGAG. It is translated as CSARRLQGTE. The CDR3 in its entirety is CSARRLQGTEQFF.

The CDR3 bases that were read are TGCGCCAGCAGCTCGGGGGATAAAACTGAA. Protein: CASSSGDKTE. The CDR3, in full, reads CASSSGDKTEAFF. The V and J genes are TRBV5-1 and TRBJ1-1; D possibly corresponds to TRBD1 (5 bases). The CDR3 end lies 3 residues beyond the end of the read and is filled in from the germline J gene. Deletions cut 3 bases from V and 5 bases from J, with 11 bases between. The CDR3 spans 13 residues. Germline CDR1 is SGHRS and CDR2 is YFSETQ.

This clone was recorded many times. The CDR3 extends 3 residues past the end of the read, so its final part is completed from the germline J gene. V usage is TRBV20-1 and J usage is TRBJ2-4; tentative D call: TRBD1 (6 bases). V was pared by 3 bases and J by 5 bases, with 11 bases between. CDR1 DFQATT and CDR2 SNEGSKA come from the germline V gene (reference sequence). CDR3 length: 13 amino acids. The CDR3 DNA, read in part, is TGCAGTGCTAGTGCAGGGGCCGAAAACATT. It specifies CSASAGAENI. The full CDR3 protein reads CSASAGAENIQYF.

This clone was seen repeatedly, ten times or more. With the read ending 3 residues before the CDR3 end, the germline J gene is used to fill in that end. The V call is TRBV6-2 or TRBV6-3, the J call TRBJ2-7; TRBD1 matches at 9 bases. The J segment lost 3 bases and the V segment lost 6 bases, leaving 6 bases of the junction unmatched. The CDR3 has 14 amino acids. Germline V gene data show CDR1 as MNHEY and CDR2 as SVGEGT. The sequenced part of the CDR3 DNA is TGTGCCAGCAGCCCACAGGGGGCGTTCTACGAG. Translating it yields CASSPQGAFYE. The full CDR3 is CASSPQGAFYEQYF.

This clone was recorded at least ten times. The CDR3 is cut off 3 residues early in the read; its end comes from the germline J gene. The chain recombines TRBV7-6 with TRBJ2-3, with 7 nucleotides matching TRBD1. This CDR3 spans 14 amino acids. Trimming took 5 bases from V and 0 from J; bases not matched to a gene: 2. From germline, CDR1 is SGHVS and CDR2 FNYEAQ. The sequenced CDR3 bases are TGTGCCAGCAGCCGGACAGGTAGCACAGATACG. It specifies CASSRTGSTDT. The full CDR3 protein is CASSRTGSTDTQYF.

This clone was counted many times. The CDR3 sequence is CAAGVGGYTF. CDR3 DNA, as far as it was read: TGTGCCGCCGGGGTGGGTGGC. This chain uses TRBV19 with TRBJ1-2; D remains unclear. The read ends 3 residues shy of where the CDR3 ends; the end is completed using the germline J gene. CDR3 length equals 10 residues. V was clipped by 11 bases and J by 7 bases, with 11 bases between them. Germline CDR1 and CDR2: LNHDA and SQIVND (reference sequence).

This clone was picked up many times. The read ends 3 residues early relative to the CDR3; the germline J gene fills the gap. Other DNA sequences from this sample encode an identical CDR3 as well. The chain links TRBV7-8 to TRBJ2-2; D perhaps matches TRBD2 (5 bases). The germline V and J ends were trimmed by 5 bases and 5 bases, with 18 bases remaining between them. The length of the CDR3 is 16 residues. The germline CDR1 and CDR2 sequences are SGHVS and FQNEAQ. CDR3 DNA (partial): TGTGCCAGCAGCCTACTGAGGGTAATTTTGACCGGGGAG. Protein product: CASSLLRVILTGE. The full CDR3 protein reads CASSLLRVILTGELFF.

This clone occurred many times. CDR3 sequence reads: CASSLGQYSNQPQHF. CDR3 DNA (partial): TGTGCCAGCAGCCTCGGACAGTATAGCAATCAGCCC. The rearrangement joins TRBV7-2 to TRBJ1-5; D may be TRBD1 (6 bases). The read ends 3 residues early relative to the CDR3; the germline J gene fills the gap. Deletions cut 5 bases from V and 0 bases from J, with 11 bases between. The CDR3 is made up of 15 amino acids. CDR1 SGHTA and CDR2 FQGNSA come from the germline V gene.

This clone was observed many times. The sequenced fragment ends 3 residues before the CDR3 boundary, so the rest is inferred from the germline J gene. This chain joins TRBV18 and TRBJ2-7; D unclear. Germline CDR1 is KGHSH and CDR2 is LQKENI. The V end lost 2 bases, the J end lost 3 bases, and 14 bases lay between the germline ends. This CDR3 spans 15 amino acids. Partial CDR3 DNA: TGTGCCAGCTCACCATCACAGACCCCTAACTACGAG. The encoded protein is CASSPSQTPNYE. The CDR3 in its entirety is CASSPSQTPNYEQYF.

Comments on this clone: The read ends 3 residues early relative to the CDR3; the germline J gene fills the gap. The chain uses TRBV18 and TRBJ1-3; D gene unclear. Trimming stripped 2 bases from V and 0 bases from J, with 11 bases between. This CDR3 has 16 residues. The germline V gene has CDR1 KGHSH and CDR2 LQKENI. The CDR3 spells CASSPEGLSSGNTIYF. Incomplete CDR3 DNA: TGTGCCAGCTCACCAGAAGGTCTCAGCTCTGGAAACACC.

This clone has ten or more counts. The DNA ends 3 residues before the CDR3 does, and the rest of the CDR3 is filled in from the germline J gene. The chain recombines TRBV29-1 with TRBJ2-5; 16 nucleotides align to TRBD2. CDR1 and CDR2 (germline): SQVTM, ANQGSEA. With V trimmed by 5 bases and J by 1 base, 4 bases remained unmatched. This CDR3 contains 16 residues. CDR3 protein: CSVSGTSGRVQETQYF. Partial CDR3 DNA: TGCAGCGTTTCCGGGACTAGCGGGAGGGTCCAAGAGACC.